This T cell receptor (beta chain) was retrieved from a study of identical twins. Study conclusions and caveats: Some out-of-frame alpha sequences were shared by twins, and these showed excess low generation probability. Excess twin sharing in beta out-of-frame sequences was weaker.

TCRdb reprocessed the 5' RACE reads via MiXCR and lists one record per CDR3 protein. Of 1.5 million to 2 million distinct CDR3 sequences in the sample, about 32% were seen once. This clonotype was detected only a few times. Antigen specificity is unknown. Sequences were obtained from cord blood. The clonotype originates from a newborn girl in good health.

CDR3 residues: CASSLRGNWQETQYF. The CDR3 coding sequence is TGTGCCAGCAGTTTAAGGGGGAATTGGCAAGAGACCCAGTACTTC. This chain joins TRBV28 and TRBJ2-5; weak D call: TRBD1 (6 bases). Germline-derived CDR1 and CDR2 are MDHEN and SYDVKM. CDR3 length equals 15 residues. The V gene lost 2 bases and the J gene lost 2 bases, with 12 bases spanning the gap.